A selection of T cell receptor beta chains follows, all from one sample in a study of T cell repertoires in cytomegalovirus infection. TCRdb independently ran MiXCR on the reads; one entry per CDR3 protein. The table shows some 680,000 distinct CDR3 sequences, with under 40% occurring only once. The sample comprised PBMCs. The receptors come from a human donor in good health (CMV status not recorded). Some clones in this sample may be carry-over from other donors' samples. The CDR3 runs from the conserved cysteine through the conserved F or W. The D gene is left open where the match is weak. A clone size is listed for some rows: how often the clone was seen (once, few, many), or a class if it is expanded.

cdr3_aa | cdr3_nt | clone_size | j_call | d_call | v_call
CASSLSPPRPIAKNIQYF | TGTGCCAGCAGTTTATCACCGCCTCGTCCTATAGCCAAAAACATTCAGTACTTC | NA | TRBJ2-4 | NA | TRBV12-3/TRBV12-4
CASSSSTLGNEQFF | TGTGCCAGCAGTTCCTCGACGTTGGGGAATGAGCAGTTCTTC | NA | TRBJ2-1 | NA | TRBV28
CASSLGAGSSHEQYF | TGCGCCAGCAGCTTGGGGGCAGGGTCGTCTCACGAGCAGTACTTC | NA | TRBJ2-7 | NA | TRBV5-1
CATGGTGANVLTF | TGTGCCACCGGGGGTACAGGGGCCAACGTCCTGACTTTC | NA | TRBJ2-6 | NA | TRBV15
CASRRDPGSYEQYF | TGTGCCAGCAGACGGGACCCCGGCTCCTACGAGCAGTACTTC | few | TRBJ2-7 | NA | TRBV5-6
CASSLCLSPPKSSYGSYNEQFF | TGTGCCAGCAGTTTATGCTTAAGTCCACCCAAGTCGTCTTACGGCTCCTACAATGAGCAGTTCTTC | once | TRBJ2-1 | NA | TRBV28
CASSPWTGWSPLHF | TGTGCCAGCAGTCCTTGGACAGGGTGGTCACCCCTCCACTTT | NA | TRBJ1-6 | TRBD1 | TRBV28
CASSLKLGEETQYF | TGTGCCAGCAGCTTAAAATTAGGAGAAGAGACCCAGTACTTC | NA | TRBJ2-5 | NA | TRBV7-9
CASTAGQAPGTEAFF | TGTGCCAGCACAGCGGGACAGGCCCCTGGAACTGAAGCTTTCTTT | many | TRBJ1-1 | TRBD1 | TRBV6-6
CASSLRGSPEAFF | TGTGCCAGCAGCTTAAGGGGCAGCCCTGAAGCTTTCTTT | NA | TRBJ1-1 | NA | TRBV7-2
CASSPRFPPQTEAFF | TGTGCCAGCAGCCCCCGGTTCCCGCCACAAACTGAAGCTTTCTTT | many | TRBJ1-1 | NA | TRBV7-9
CASSPREGSYGYTF | TGTGCCAGCTCACCACGAGAGGGTTCTTATGGCTACACCTTC | NA | TRBJ1-2 | NA | TRBV18
CASSLLNEKLFF | TGCGCCAGCAGCCTTTTAAATGAAAAACTGTTTTTT | many | TRBJ1-4 | NA | TRBV4-1
CASSQDGDRGWNSPLHF | TGTGCCAGCAGCCAAGATGGGGACAGGGGTTGGAATTCACCCCTCCACTTT | few | TRBJ1-6 | TRBD1 | TRBV4-2
CASSYRDRPNLAPYEQYF | TGTGCCAGCAGCTATCGGGACAGGCCAAACCTAGCTCCCTACGAGCAGTACTTC | NA | TRBJ2-7 | TRBD1 | TRBV27
CASKGTSPYEQYF | TGTGCCAGCAAAGGGACTTCCCCCTACGAGCAGTACTTC | NA | TRBJ2-7 | NA | TRBV10-3
CASSIANSPLHF | TGTGCCAGTAGTATCGCTAATTCACCCCTCCACTTT | few | TRBJ1-6 | NA | TRBV19
CASRFVAVRSYEQYF | TGCGCCAGCAGATTCGTCGCAGTCCGCTCCTACGAGCAGTACTTC | few | TRBJ2-7 | NA | TRBV4-1
CSVEGEVADTQYF | TGCAGCGTAGAGGGGGAGGTCGCAGATACGCAGTATTTT | once | TRBJ2-3 | NA | TRBV29-1
CASSFVSGLAGSNEQFF | TGTGCCAGCAGCTTCGTATCCGGACTAGCGGGGAGCAATGAGCAGTTCTTC | few | TRBJ2-1 | TRBD2 | TRBV11-2
CASSPPPRQAASHSNQPQHF | TGTGCCAGCAGCCCACCGCCCCGACAGGCCGCGTCCCATAGCAATCAGCCCCAGCATTTT | NA | TRBJ1-5 | NA | TRBV12-3/TRBV12-4
CASSSGTGMVSPLHF | TGTGCCAGCAGCTCAGGGACAGGGATGGTTTCACCCCTCCACTTT | NA | TRBJ1-6 | TRBD1 | TRBV7-1
CASSLSGARATNEKLFF | TGTGCCAGCAGCTTAAGCGGCGCCCGCGCAACTAATGAAAAACTGTTTTTT | few | TRBJ1-4 | NA | TRBV7-3
CASSQRTGSRNEQFF | TGTGCCAGTAGCCAAAGGACAGGGTCCCGGAATGAGCAGTTCTTC | few | TRBJ2-1 | TRBD1 | TRBV19
CASSTAGLADQETQYF | TGTGCCAGCAGCACCGCAGGACTAGCGGACCAAGAGACCCAGTACTTC | many | TRBJ2-5 | TRBD2 | TRBV12-3/TRBV12-4
CASSQPAPGGHGYTF | TGCGCCAGCAGCCAACCGGCCCCCGGTGGGCATGGCTACACCTTC | NA | TRBJ1-2 | NA | TRBV4-1
CSARGGGSTEAFF | TGCAGTGCTAGAGGGGGTGGGAGCACTGAAGCTTTCTTT | many | TRBJ1-1 | NA | TRBV20-1
CASSPAGATVNEQFF | TGTGCCAGCAGTCCAGCGGGGGCCACCGTAAATGAGCAGTTCTTC | many | TRBJ2-1 | TRBD2 | TRBV7-9
CATIPVGATNEKLFF | TGTGCCACCATTCCCGTCGGGGCAACTAATGAAAAACTGTTTTTT | NA | TRBJ1-4 | NA | TRBV7-9
CASSLGGGVDQPQHF | TGTGCCAGCAGCTTAGGAGGTGGAGTGGATCAGCCCCAGCATTTT | NA | TRBJ1-5 | NA | TRBV7-6
CASSVERGETQYF | TGTGCCAGCAGTGTAGAGCGGGGAGAGACCCAGTACTTC | once | TRBJ2-5 | TRBD2 | TRBV2
CASSTRTMGDEQYF | TGTGCCAGCAGCACCCGGACTATGGGGGACGAGCAGTACTTC | few | TRBJ2-7 | NA | TRBV5-6
CASSKLRLGEKLFF | TGTGCCAGCAGTAAACTCCGGCTGGGGGAAAAACTGTTTTTT | few | TRBJ1-4 | NA | TRBV7-9
CASSIGHQETQYF | TGTGCCAGTAGTATTGGTCACCAAGAGACCCAGTACTTC | many | TRBJ2-5 | NA | TRBV19
CASSRNLRVNEQFF | TGTGCCAGCAGCCGGAATCTCAGGGTGAATGAGCAGTTCTTC | NA | TRBJ2-1 | NA | TRBV7-8
CASSLSWGGAAEAFF | TGTGCCAGCAGCTTATCCTGGGGTGGAGCCGCTGAAGCTTTCTTT | many | TRBJ1-1 | NA | TRBV7-2